This TCR beta chain was sequenced in a study of control samples from healthy donors and cancer patients (dated by TCRdb to about 2020). The germline V gene provides CDR1 SGHVS and CDR2 FQNEAQ. V lost 3 bases and J lost 0 bases; the stretch between them is 6 bases long. The CDR3, cysteine through phenylalanine, is 14 amino acids long. The entry retains the CDR3 DNA only, 42 bases that are in frame from base 1. Library preparation employed the immunoSEQ multiplex PCR assay. In TCRdb, the immuneACCESS table is reduced to in-frame sequences with V and J assigned. These tables do not hold every clone; where another copy was compared, an unresolved V gene accounts for under half, and the others remain unexplained. This sample lists around 110,000 clones; 85% to 90% were detected once. The leading ten clones occupy 1.1% of the sample. This clone was picked up one time. Its antigen remains unidentified. Qualities for individual bases were not recorded, and no much larger clone is one base off.

Sequenced: PBMCs. The clonotype originates from a woman aged 45-65 years with colorectal cancer. The rearrangement joined TRBV7-8 to TRBJ1-5, with the D segment identity uncertain. CDR3 reads: CASSLSNSNQPQHF. The DNA reads TGTGCCAGCAGCTTGAGTAATAGCAATCAGCCCCAGCATTTT.